These 10 T cell receptor beta chains were sequenced from one sample in a study of vaccination and CD4 T cells after COVID-19. Researchers used the Oncomine TCR Beta short-read assay to sequence DNA from cultured CD4+ T cells. One entry per CDR3 protein results from TCRdb running MiXCR on the PCR reads. The table lists 12,000 or so distinct CDR3 sequences, 50% to 70% of them singletons, with 20% to 25% in the top ten. Their recognized antigens are unknown. Treatment given: roughly ten-day PBMC culture with coronavirus spike peptide pools or control peptides (ViraFEST assay). Material for sequencing was CD4+ T cells from blood, cultured in vitro. All receptors derive from a human donor who had recovered from COVID-19.

The chain joins TRBV6-2 or TRBV6-3 to TRBJ2-1; D might be TRBD1 (6 bases). The CDR3 totals 15 residues. Between the trimmed V and J ends, which lost 6 bases and 6 bases, there was a span of 18 bases. The germline gives CDR1 MNHEY, CDR2 SVGEGT. CDR3 in amino acids: CASSPGASSLNEQFF. DNA for the CDR3: TGTGCCAGCAGCCCAGGGGCTAGCTCTCTCAATGAGCAGTTCTTC.

This clonotype occurred a few times. The rearrangement joins TRBV20-1 to TRBJ2-3, with 7 bases aligning to TRBD2. This CDR3 has 17 amino acids. J was trimmed by 3 bases and V by 3 bases; bases with no gene match: 15. In germline, CDR1 is DFQATT, CDR2 SNEGSKA (reference sequence). The CDR3 DNA reads as TGCAGTGCTAGCCCCCGCCATACTAGGGGACTAACAGATACGCAGTATTTT. Residues: CSASPRHTRGLTDTQYF.

This chain links TRBV12-3 or TRBV12-4 with TRBJ2-1, with 9 bases matching TRBD1. This CDR3 region has 14 residues. The V gene end was trimmed by 8 bases and the J gene end by 3 bases; junction bases not matched to a gene: 5. CDR3 sequence: CASGGTGLYNEQFF. The CDR3 region has the DNA TGTGCCAGCGGGGGGACAGGGCTCTACAATGAGCAGTTCTTC.

This clonotype was detected only once. J is TRBJ2-1 and V is TRBV29-1; D unresolved. The CDR3 is made up of 14 amino acids. CDR1 and CDR2 from the germline V gene are SQVTM and ANQGSEA. V was pared by 7 bases and J by 0 bases, with 13 bases between. The DNA of the CDR3 is TGCAGCGGCGGTGGCGCTCTCTCCTACAATGAGCAGTTCTTC. Its translation: CSGGGALSYNEQFF.

The gene calls are TRBV19 and TRBJ2-4; either TRBD1 or TRBD2 may fit D (7 bases each). The CDR3 totals 19 residues. Trimming left V 0 bases short and J 0 bases short, with 18 bases between. Germline lookup yields CDR1 LNHDA and CDR2 SQIVND (reference sequence). Here the CDR3 DNA reads TGTGCCAGTAGTATAGAGCCCCCAGGGGGGGGAATAGCCAAAAACATTCAGTACTTC. It specifies CASSIEPPGGGIAKNIQYF.

The rearrangement joins TRBV19 to TRBJ1-2; 10 bases are shared with TRBD1. CDR1 LNHDA and CDR2 SQIVND come from the germline V gene (reference sequence). This CDR3 spans 15 amino acids. The V gene end was trimmed by 0 bases and the J gene end by 6 bases; junction bases not matched to a gene: 4. Here the CDR3 reads CASSIDMTGGNGYTF. In nucleotides, the CDR3 is TGTGCCAGTAGTATAGACATGACAGGGGGCAATGGCTACACCTTC.

The rearrangement joins TRBV28 to TRBJ1-1; TRBD1 might be the D (6 bases). The germline gives CDR1 MDHEN, CDR2 SYDVKM. This CDR3 has 14 amino acids. V was pared by 5 bases and J by 4 bases, with 14 bases between. The CDR3 here is CASSPQGGGTEAFF. CDR3 nucleotides: TGTGCCAGCAGTCCACAGGGCGGTGGCACTGAAGCTTTCTTT.

This rearrangement joins TRBV2 to TRBJ1-5; no firm D call. The CDR3 is made up of 14 amino acids. From germline, CDR1 is SNHLY and CDR2 FYNNEI. V lost 7 bases, J lost 6 bases, and 16 bases lay in between. CDR3 protein: CASKRDNGAQPQHF. The CDR3, as DNA: TGTGCCAGCAAGAGGGATAACGGAGCTCAGCCCCAGCATTTT.

The J gene is TRBJ2-1, the V gene TRBV7-9, with D possibly matching TRBD2 (6 bases). The V end lost 2 bases, the J end lost 2 bases, and 10 bases lay between the germline ends. The CDR3 has 15 residues. From germline, CDR1 is SEHNR and CDR2 FQNEAQ (reference sequence). This CDR3 reads CASSLLRGTYNEQFF. CDR3 bases: TGTGCCAGCAGCTTATTACGGGGGACCTACAATGAGCAGTTCTTC.

The chain links TRBV21-1 to TRBJ1-2; the table names TRBD1, a call not compared with the DNA. TRBV21-1 has pseudogene status. The CDR3 covers 16 residues. The CDR3 reads CAGSNARRGQNYGYTF. CDR3 DNA: TGTGCCGGCAGCAACGCTCGAAGGGGGCAGAACTATGGCTACACCTTC.